These T cell receptor beta chains were read from a single sample in a study of blood T cell repertoires in COVID-19. TCRdb's copy holds only in-frame clones and misses some; the assay was immunoSEQ multiplex PCR. The data contain about 170,000 clones, around 85% of them singletons. What was sequenced was peripheral blood. Receptors originate from an elderly man with COVID-19, enrolled during active disease. Both conserved end residues are trimmed from each CDR3. A D gene is named only where the DNA matches it firmly.

j_call,v_call,d_call,cdr3_aa
TRBJ2-1,TRBV5-1,-,ASSPEDPGQQF
TRBJ2-6,TRBV9,TRBD1,ASSGQGASPSGANVLT
TRBJ2-4,TRBV24-1,TRBD2,ATSAGGTAKNIQY
TRBJ2-3,TRBV7-3,TRBD1,ASSSGQKGTDTQY
TRBJ1-1,TRBV5-4,TRBD1,ASSLDRGDTEAF
TRBJ1-3,TRBV7-8,TRBD1,ASSLRQGPSGNTIY
TRBJ1-2,TRBV27,TRBD1,ASSLSGRGRGYT
TRBJ2-1,TRBV10-2,TRBD1,AVRDRNNEQF
TRBJ1-2,TRBV6-2/TRBV6-3,-,ASSYLTALELYGYT
TRBJ1-4,TRBV19,-,ASSMTGNEKLF
TRBJ1-5,TRBV3-1/TRBV3-2,-,ASSHFSNQPQH
TRBJ1-2,TRBV5-4,TRBD1,ASSLGGQGDNYGYT
TRBJ1-1,TRBV6-2/TRBV6-3,TRBD1,ASTPPQGAMTEAF
TRBJ1-1,TRBV3-1/TRBV3-2,-,ASSQADSYTEAF
TRBJ1-5,TRBV3-1/TRBV3-2,-,ASSQGQGLAQPQH
TRBJ2-7,TRBV18,-,ASSPGAENYEQY
TRBJ1-1,TRBV10-3,-,AISDPTGNTEAF
TRBJ1-4,TRBV7-2,TRBD1,ASSFDRGPGKLF
TRBJ1-5,TRBV28,-,ASSSPATYQPQH
TRBJ2-5,TRBV14,-,ASSQGLTSYETQY
TRBJ1-2,TRBV6-5,TRBD1,ASSTRGRYGYT
TRBJ1-2,TRBV2,TRBD1,ASSEEGQGVIGYT
TRBJ2-3,TRBV24-1,TRBD1,ATSSGQGLTDTQY
TRBJ1-5,TRBV5-6,TRBD1,ASSSRGTGKNQPQH
TRBJ1-1,TRBV11-2,-,ASRLQGLTEAF
TRBJ1-4,TRBV6-5,-,VSSYSTGSNEKLF
TRBJ1-1,TRBV12-5,TRBD1,ASGLQGANTEAF
TRBJ2-1,TRBV4-1,TRBD2,ASSQSLAGGQYNEQF
TRBJ2-7,TRBV18,TRBD1,ASSPGQGRYEQY
TRBJ1-2,TRBV28,TRBD1,ASSTGTAYGYT
TRBJ1-1,TRBV9,-,ASSVGEENTEAF
TRBJ2-7,TRBV5-1,TRBD2,ASAPVGGGEPYEQY
TRBJ1-1,TRBV6-2/TRBV6-3,-,ASSYDTVYTEAF
TRBJ2-7,TRBV27,-,ASSFPERGEQY
TRBJ2-3,TRBV2,-,ASSKEIRRGLTDTQY
TRBJ2-1,TRBV2,TRBD2,ASSFGGGIDEQF
TRBJ2-7,TRBV5-5,TRBD1,ASSPGGREYEQY
TRBJ2-7,TRBV12-5,-,ASGLWGGNSYEQY
TRBJ1-4,TRBV27,TRBD1,ASSRGRTAEKLF
TRBJ2-1,TRBV12-3/TRBV12-4,-,ASSRRGNEQF
TRBJ2-7,TRBV28,TRBD1,ASSLGDSYEQY
TRBJ2-7,TRBV5-1,TRBD1,ASSPTQGVNEQY
TRBJ2-7,TRBV9,TRBD1,ASSVGDRSEQY
TRBJ1-2,TRBV5-1,-,ASSLAFLVGYT
TRBJ1-3,TRBV5-6,-,ASSTTGWAGNTIY
TRBJ1-3,TRBV10-3,TRBD1,AISESGTGGGSGNTIY
TRBJ2-5,TRBV5-1,TRBD2,ASSSRLAGGLETQY
TRBJ2-5,TRBV6-5,-,ASSYSPAKETQY
TRBJ2-3,TRBV9,TRBD2,ASSVGASGGGTDTQY
TRBJ1-1,TRBV11-3,-,ASSLVGSGRNTEAF
TRBJ2-1,TRBV18,TRBD2,ASSPPLAGTNEQF
TRBJ1-5,TRBV19,TRBD1,ASSVTGDQPQH
TRBJ1-3,TRBV5-4,-,ASSSLGGGNTIY
TRBJ1-3,TRBV5-1,TRBD1,ASSTGAAGNTIY
TRBJ2-3,TRBV13,-,ASSPRLRADTQY
TRBJ2-4,TRBV19,TRBD1,ASLKTGQGGNIQY
TRBJ1-2,TRBV19,TRBD1,ASWDREGYGYT
TRBJ2-7,TRBV10-3,-,AISALGTFNEQY
TRBJ1-1,TRBV18,TRBD1,ASSPSGTGSEAF
TRBJ1-1,TRBV19,-,ASSTGPNTEAF